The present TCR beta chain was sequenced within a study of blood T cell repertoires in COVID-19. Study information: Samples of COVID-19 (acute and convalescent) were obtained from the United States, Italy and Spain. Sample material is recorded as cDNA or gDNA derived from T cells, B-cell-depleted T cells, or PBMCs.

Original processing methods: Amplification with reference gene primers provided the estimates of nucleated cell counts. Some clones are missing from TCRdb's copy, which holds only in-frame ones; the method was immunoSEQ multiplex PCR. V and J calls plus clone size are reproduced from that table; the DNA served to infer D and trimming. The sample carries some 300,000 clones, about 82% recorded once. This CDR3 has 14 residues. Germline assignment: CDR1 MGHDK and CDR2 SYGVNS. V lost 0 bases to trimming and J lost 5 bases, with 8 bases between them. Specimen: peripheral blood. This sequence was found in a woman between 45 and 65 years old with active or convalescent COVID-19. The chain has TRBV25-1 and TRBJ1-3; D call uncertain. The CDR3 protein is CASSEYGDRNTIYF. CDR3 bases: TGTGCCAGCAGTGAATATGGAGATAGAAACACCATATATTTT.